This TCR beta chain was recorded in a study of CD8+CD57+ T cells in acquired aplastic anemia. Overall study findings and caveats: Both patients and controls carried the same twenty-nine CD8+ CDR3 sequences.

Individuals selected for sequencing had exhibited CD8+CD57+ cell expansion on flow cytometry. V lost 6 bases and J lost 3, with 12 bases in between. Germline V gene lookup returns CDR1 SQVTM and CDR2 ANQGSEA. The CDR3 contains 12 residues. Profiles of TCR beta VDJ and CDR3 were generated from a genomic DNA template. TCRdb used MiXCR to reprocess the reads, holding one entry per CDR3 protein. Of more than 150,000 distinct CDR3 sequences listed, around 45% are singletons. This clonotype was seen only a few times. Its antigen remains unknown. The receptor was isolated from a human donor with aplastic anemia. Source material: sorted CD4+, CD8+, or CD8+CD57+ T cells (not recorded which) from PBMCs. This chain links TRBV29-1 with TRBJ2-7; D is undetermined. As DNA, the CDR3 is TGCAGCGTAAACGGAGATAACTACGAGCAGTACTTC. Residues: CSVNGDNYEQYF.